This T cell receptor beta chain was sequenced during a study of blood T cell repertoires in COVID-19. Overall study: Sites in the United States, Italy and Spain provided acute and convalescent COVID-19 samples. T cells, B-cell-depleted T cells, or PBMCs provided the cDNA or gDNA that served as material.

Which cohort a participant joined came from the clinical history participants gave. Each exposed participant met a COVID-19 case in the 2 weeks preceding study entry. Germline CDR1 SGHRS, CDR2 YFSETQ. The CDR3 length is 16 residues. With 0 bases clipped from V and 0 bases from J, the junction kept 5 bases outside the gene matches. This table comes from immunoSEQ multiplex PCR, and its TCRdb copy is limited to in-frame clones, with some not included. Of 200,000 to 250,000 clones detected, over 75% appear once; the ten largest clones hold about 3.5%. The receptor was isolated from a woman aged 25 to 39 who had been exposed to COVID-19. The sample consisted of PBMCs or T cells enriched from blood (not recorded which). The genes are TRBV5-1 and TRBJ2-7, with 8 nucleotides matching TRBD2. The DNA for the CDR3 is TGCGCCAGCAGCTTGGAGGCGGCGGGAGGCTCCTACGAGCAGTACTTC. It encodes CASSLEAAGGSYEQYF.